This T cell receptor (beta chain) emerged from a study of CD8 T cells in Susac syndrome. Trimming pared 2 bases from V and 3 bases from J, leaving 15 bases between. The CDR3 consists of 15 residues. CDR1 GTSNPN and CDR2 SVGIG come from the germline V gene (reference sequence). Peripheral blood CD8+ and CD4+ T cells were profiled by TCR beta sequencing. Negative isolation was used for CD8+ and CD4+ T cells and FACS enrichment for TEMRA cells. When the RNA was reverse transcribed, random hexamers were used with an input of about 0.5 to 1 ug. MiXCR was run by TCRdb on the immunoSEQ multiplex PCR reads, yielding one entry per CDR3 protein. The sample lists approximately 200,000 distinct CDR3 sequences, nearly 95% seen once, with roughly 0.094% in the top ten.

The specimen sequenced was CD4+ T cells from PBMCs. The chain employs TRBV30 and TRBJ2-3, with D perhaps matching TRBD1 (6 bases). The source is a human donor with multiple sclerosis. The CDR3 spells CAWSFGRGSTDTQYF. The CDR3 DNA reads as TGTGCCTGGAGTTTCGGCAGGGGTAGTACAGATACGCAGTATTTT.